Listed here is a single T cell receptor beta chain. The sample belongs to a study of regulatory T cells in long-lasting Graves disease. The time point: newly diagnosed GD, antithyroid drugs for less than 3 months. Scientists built the TCR library using RNA that was extracted from PBMCs. Graves' disease diagnosis used American Thyroid Association guidelines. CDR3 length: 18 residues. Per germline, CDR1 MNHEY and CDR2 SVGEGT. With V trimmed by 2 bases and J by 3 bases, 11 bases remained unmatched. HTBI primers from iRepertoire and Arm-PCR of CDR3 regions yielded the TCR beta libraries. TCRdb passed the multiplex PCR reads through MiXCR, listing each CDR3 protein once. This sample yields under 800,000 distinct CDR3 sequences, of which 16% are seen a single time; 18% belongs to the top ten. The same data also went into a second study, on T cells in Graves' hyperthyroidism and ophthalmopathy. That report notes: HTBI primers were employed in a first-round RT-PCR of the TCR CDR3. Clonotypes that were expanded in thyroid above 0.001 mostly appeared in blood too.

Sequenced material: peripheral blood mononuclear cells (PBMCs), taken at new diagnosis, from a patient treated with antithyroid drugs. This sequence originates from a woman in her thirties with Graves disease. The chain carries TRBV6-2 or TRBV6-3 and TRBJ1-4, with 8 positions matching TRBD1. The CDR3 DNA reads TGTGCCAGCAGTTACGGCTCAGGGGGCGAGTATGCTAATGAAAAACTGTTTTTT. It codes for CASSYGSGGEYANEKLFF.